Following are 15 T cell receptor beta chains from one sample sequenced in a study of T-cell memory formation after mild COVID-19. TCRdb itself ran the 5' RACE reads through MiXCR, one entry per CDR3 protein. The table has about 350,000 distinct CDR3 sequences, approximately 29% seen once; the top ten hold roughly 13%. Sequencing was done on a sample of PBMCs or a T cell subset sorted from them (not recorded which). Receptors originate from an adult woman who had mild COVID-19 (a few samples of this study predate the infection). Cell type and time point are not known.

This clonotype was seen only a few times. V usage is TRBV15 and J usage is TRBJ2-1, with D possibly TRBD2 on 6 matching bases. V was pared by 0 bases and J by 5 bases, with 14 bases between. The V gene's germline CDR1 is LNHNV and CDR2 YYDKDF (reference sequence). This CDR3 contains 16 residues. The CDR3 here is CATSREAGTDDNEQFF. CDR3 bases: TGTGCCACCAGCAGAGAAGCCGGGACTGATGACAATGAGCAGTTCTTC.

The chain recombines TRBV4-2 with TRBJ2-5; D is unclear. Looked up from germline, CDR1 is LGHNA and CDR2 is YNFKEQ. V was cut by 4 bases and J by 0 bases, with 6 bases left in between. The CDR3 has 13 amino acids. Written as DNA, the CDR3 is TGTGCCAGCAGCCTGTACTACCAAGAGACCCAGTACTTC. Residues: CASSLYYQETQYF.

This clonotype appeared a single time. V and J are TRBV4-1 and TRBJ2-1; 8 bases are shared with TRBD1. The V and J ends lost 1 base and 4 bases, in that order; junction bases with no gene match: 3. Germline CDR1 MGHRA, CDR2 YSYEKL. The CDR3 runs 15 residues. The CDR3 DNA reads TGCGCCAGCAGCCAAGTAGGACAGGGATACAATGAGCAGTTCTTC. Protein product: CASSQVGQGYNEQFF.

The sample holds a few counts of this clonotype. The rearrangement links TRBV5-1 to TRBJ2-7; D is perhaps TRBD1 (5 bases). CDR3 size: 15 residues. The V gene's germline CDR1 is SGHRS and CDR2 YFSETQ. Trimming pared 0 bases from V and 2 bases from J, leaving 12 bases between. The CDR3 DNA is TGCGCCAGCAGCTTGGAAGGGGTGAGAACCTACGAGCAGTACTTC. Translated: CASSLEGVRTYEQYF.

Concerning this clonotype itself: The junction shows a germline mismatch at one end, possibly a read error. The DNA for the CDR3 is TGTGCCAGCATCCCCAGAGGTAACAGTGAAGCTTTCTTT. The encoded protein is CASIPRGNSEAFF. The V gene is TRBV6-1, the J gene TRBJ1-1, with no clear D. Per germline, CDR1 MNHNS and CDR2 SASEGT. The CDR3 covers 13 residues.

The V call is TRBV29-1, the J call TRBJ2-7, with 9 nucleotides matching TRBD1. CDR3 length: 11 amino acids. The V and J ends lost 7 bases and 11 bases, in that order; junction bases with no gene match: 9. Germline values: CDR1 SQVTM, CDR2 ANQGSEA. CDR3 region: CSAGGQGREYF. For the CDR3, the DNA is TGCAGCGCCGGTGGACAGGGGAGGGAGTACTTC.

This chain uses TRBV15 with TRBJ2-5; perhaps TRBD1 as D (5 bases). V was clipped by 0 bases and J by 2 bases, with 10 bases between them. The CDR3 has 15 residues. Germline V CDR1 and CDR2: LNHNV, YYDKDF (reference sequence). Here the CDR3 DNA reads TGTGCCACCAGCAGAGATTTTTCAGGGCAAGAGACCCAGTACTTC. It yields the protein CATSRDFSGQETQYF.

This clonotype was seen a few times. The V and J genes are TRBV6-4 and TRBJ2-6; tentatively, D is TRBD1 (6 bases). Germline assignment: CDR1 MRHNA and CDR2 SNTAGT. The CDR3 length is 16 residues. V lost 5 bases and J 0 bases, leaving 11 bases between the germline ends. The CDR3 reads CASSPKQGSGANVLTF. The CDR3 DNA reads TGTGCCAGCAGTCCAAAACAGGGCTCTGGGGCCAACGTCCTGACTTTC.

This clonotype was picked up a small number of times. V usage is TRBV2 and J usage is TRBJ2-7, with 11 bases that match TRBD2. This CDR3 has 16 amino acids. J gave up 0 bases and V 4 bases, and 5 bases lay outside the gene matches. The germline gives CDR1 SNHLY, CDR2 FYNNEI. This CDR3 is CASSVSGTSGSYEQYF. The CDR3 DNA reads TGTGCCAGCAGTGTTAGTGGGACTAGCGGCTCCTACGAGCAGTACTTC.

The gene calls are TRBV20-1 and TRBJ2-3; D uncertain. The CDR3 loop spans 14 amino acids. V was shortened by 1 base and J by 2 bases, with 10 bases between the two germline ends. Germline CDR1 is DFQATT and CDR2 is SNEGSKA (reference sequence). The CDR3 region has the DNA TGCAGTGCTAGAGTCTCGCGACACACAGATACGCAGTATTTT. Encoded protein: CSARVSRHTDTQYF.

The J gene is TRBJ2-1, the V gene TRBV5-6, with 7 bases that match TRBD1. The germline CDR1 and CDR2 sequences are SGHDT and YYEEEE. The CDR3 is 15 amino acids. V lost 4 bases to trimming and J lost 3 bases; unmatched junction nucleotides: 7. The CDR3 spells CASSLQGRFYNEQFF. The CDR3 region has the DNA TGTGCCAGCAGCCTACAGGGGAGATTCTACAATGAGCAGTTCTTC.

This clonotype came up a few times. The gene calls are TRBV3-1 and TRBJ2-5; 7 bases fit TRBD2. Germline trimming cut 7 bases from V and 2 bases from J; bases unmatched to any gene: 7. The CDR3 length is 14 residues. Germline-derived CDR1 and CDR2 are LGHDT and YNNKEL (reference sequence). The CDR3 loop reads CASTLVGGQETQYF. DNA of the CDR3: TGTGCCAGCACCCTCGTGGGGGGGCAAGAGACCCAGTACTTC.

This clonotype was counted a few times. This chain links TRBV6-1 with TRBJ2-5, with D uncertain. The CDR3 is 16 amino acids. Germline CDR1 and CDR2: MNHNS and SASEGT. Trimming removed 5 bases at V and 1 base at J, with 17 bases between. CDR3 nucleotide sequence: TGTGCCAGCAGTTGGACGGTAAACCTTGCCCAAGAGACCCAGTACTTC. It encodes CASSWTVNLAQETQYF.

The chain is built from TRBV24-1 and TRBJ2-5, with a weak D call TRBD2 (6 bases). Germline values: CDR1 KGHDR, CDR2 SFDVKD. Trimming cost V 3 bases and J 2 bases, with 12 bases left between them. This CDR3 contains 15 residues. The chain's CDR3 is CATSDPRGPQETQYF. The CDR3 DNA is TGTGCCACCAGTGATCCGCGGGGACCTCAAGAGACCCAGTACTTC.

This chain connects TRBV5-1 to TRBJ2-1; maybe TRBD2 (6 bases). Germline V gene lookup returns CDR1 SGHRS and CDR2 YFSETQ. V lost 0 bases to trimming and J lost 6 bases, with 7 bases between them. This CDR3 spans 13 amino acids. The CDR3 DNA sequence: TGCGCCAGCAGCTTGGAGCGGGTCAATGAGCAGTTCTTC. Protein product: CASSLERVNEQFF.